This TCR beta chain was identified in a study of radiation and T cells in renal cell carcinoma. The CDR3 covers 14 residues. Germline V gene sequence: CDR1 SGHRS, CDR2 YFSETQ. V was shortened by 3 bases and J by 9 bases, with 16 bases between the two germline ends. The time point denotes: blood 2 weeks post-SBRT. Treatment specified: 15 Gy SBRT to primary tumor, nephrectomy 4 weeks later. Clear cell pathology was present in this patient's renal cell carcinoma. This table comes from immunoSEQ multiplex PCR, and its TCRdb copy is limited to in-frame clones, with some not included. The table shows around 70,000 clones, with about 81% occurring only once. General study results and limits: From baseline, blood top tumor clonotypes peaked at 2 weeks post-radiation. Without pretreatment biopsies, baseline tumor clonotype presence was undetermined.

Details on this clone: Its antigen remains unidentified.

Sequencing was performed on blood, taken from a patient whose treatment included radiotherapy and nephrectomy. This chain connects TRBV5-1 to TRBJ2-1, with TRBD1 as a possible D gene (5 bases). This clonotype originated in a man aged 55 to 70 with renal cell carcinoma. For the CDR3, the DNA is TGCGCCAGCAGCTCTGGGGCCCAACCCCCTGAGCAGTTCTTC. Translating gives CASSSGAQPPEQFF.